Following are 10 T cell receptor beta chains from one sample sequenced in a study of blood T cells in healthy people across ages. A sample-barcoded 5' primer and a J-beta primer mix were used in a second PCR of about 7 to 12 cycles. TCRdb ran MiXCR on the 5' RACE reads and lists one entry per CDR3 protein. Of 580,000 or so distinct CDR3 sequences detected, under 55% appear once; the ten largest clones hold 20% to 25%. What was sequenced was blood. The source of these receptors is an elderly man in good health.

V gene TRBV28 combines with J gene TRBJ2-5, with 8 positions matching TRBD1. The CDR3 is 15 residues long. With V trimmed by 6 bases and J by 5 bases, 11 bases remained unmatched. CDR1 and CDR2 (germline): MDHEN, SYDVKM. The CDR3 DNA reads TGTGCCAGCAGCCTAGGACAGGGCGGAGCGGAGACCCAGTACTTC. Amino acid sequence: CASSLGQGGAETQYF.

The rearrangement links TRBV27 to TRBJ1-6, with TRBD1 matching 7 bases. Germline CDR1 reads MNHEY; CDR2 reads SMNVEV (reference sequence). Trimming removed 2 bases from V and 7 bases from J; junction bases left unmatched: 5. The CDR3 loop spans 15 amino acids. The CDR3 DNA sequence: TGTGCCAGCAGTTTAAGGGGGCGAGGGAATTCACCCCTCCACTTT. Protein sequence: CASSLRGRGNSPLHF.

This sequence joins TRBV10-3 and TRBJ1-1; D might be TRBD1 (5 bases). Germline V CDR1 and CDR2: ENHRY, SYGVKD. Between the trimmed V and J ends, which lost 2 bases and 2 bases, there was a span of 6 bases. The CDR3 has 13 residues. Written as DNA, the CDR3 is TGTGCCATCAGTGAGCAGGGCAACACTGAAGCTTTCTTT. As protein: CAISEQGNTEAFF.

This clonotype was seen more than once but under ten times. The genes are TRBV29-1 and TRBJ2-7; 11 bases fit TRBD1. Germline V CDR1 and CDR2: SQVTM, ANQGSEA. The CDR3 covers 13 residues. Germline trimming cut 6 bases from V and 7 bases from J; bases unmatched to any gene: 8. This CDR3 is CSVRTGGMGEQYF. The CDR3 nucleotides read TGCAGCGTGCGGACAGGGGGCATGGGGGAGCAGTACTTC.

This rearrangement joins TRBV4-3 to TRBJ2-7, with 7 bases matching TRBD1. The germline V gene encodes CDR1 LGHNA and CDR2 YSLEER. J was trimmed by 6 bases and V by 0 bases; bases with no gene match: 17. This CDR3 is built from 18 residues. CDR3 nucleotide sequence: TGCGCCAGCAGCCAAGATTCAGGGGGATTTAACGTTCCTCCCGAGCAGTACTTC. As protein: CASSQDSGGFNVPPEQYF.

The chain combines TRBV27 with TRBJ2-1, with 8 bases that match TRBD2. The CDR3 runs to 16 residues. Germline assignment: CDR1 MNHEY and CDR2 SMNVEV (reference sequence). Trimming removed 2 bases from V and 12 bases from J; junction bases left unmatched: 15. CDR3 DNA: TGTGCCAGCAGTTTAACCGGGACTAGAGGCTCCAGGGGGCAGTTCTTC. Amino acids: CASSLTGTRGSRGQFF.

The chain joins TRBV29-1 to TRBJ2-1, with D tentatively TRBD1 (5 bases). The germline gives CDR1 SQVTM, CDR2 ANQGSEA. The CDR3 extends over 14 amino acids. The V and J ends lost 4 bases and 9 bases respectively, with 19 bases between them. CDR3 in DNA: TGCAGCGTTGTCGAGGCCCCCAGGACAAGTGAGCAGTTCTTC. It specifies CSVVEAPRTSEQFF.

This clonotype was picked up many times. V usage is TRBV5-5 and J usage is TRBJ2-1; 8 bases match TRBD2. Germline V gene lookup returns CDR1 SGHKS and CDR2 YYEKEE (reference sequence). The CDR3 has 15 amino acids. After removal of 4 bases from V and 7 bases from J, the junction contained 10 bases not matched to a gene. In nucleotides, the CDR3 is TGTGCCAGCAGCCTAGAAGCGGGAGTGACGAATGAGCAGTTCTTC. This translates into CASSLEAGVTNEQFF.

The rearrangement joins TRBV29-1 to TRBJ1-1; no reliable D call. This CDR3 is built from 11 residues. V shed 4 bases and J shed 4 bases, with 7 bases lying between them. From germline, CDR1 is SQVTM and CDR2 ANQGSEA. Written as DNA, the CDR3 is TGCAGCGTTGCTCTGGGCACTGAAGCTTTCTTT. It is translated as CSVALGTEAFF.

CDR3 loop: CASSPLAGGHNEQFF. The CDR3 DNA reads as TGTGCCAGCAGCCCTCTAGCGGGGGGTCACAATGAGCAGTTCTTC. This chain uses TRBV12-3 or TRBV12-4 with TRBJ2-1, with TRBD2 matching 11 bases. CDR3 length equals 15 residues. Trimming took 6 bases from V and 5 from J; bases not matched to a gene: 6.